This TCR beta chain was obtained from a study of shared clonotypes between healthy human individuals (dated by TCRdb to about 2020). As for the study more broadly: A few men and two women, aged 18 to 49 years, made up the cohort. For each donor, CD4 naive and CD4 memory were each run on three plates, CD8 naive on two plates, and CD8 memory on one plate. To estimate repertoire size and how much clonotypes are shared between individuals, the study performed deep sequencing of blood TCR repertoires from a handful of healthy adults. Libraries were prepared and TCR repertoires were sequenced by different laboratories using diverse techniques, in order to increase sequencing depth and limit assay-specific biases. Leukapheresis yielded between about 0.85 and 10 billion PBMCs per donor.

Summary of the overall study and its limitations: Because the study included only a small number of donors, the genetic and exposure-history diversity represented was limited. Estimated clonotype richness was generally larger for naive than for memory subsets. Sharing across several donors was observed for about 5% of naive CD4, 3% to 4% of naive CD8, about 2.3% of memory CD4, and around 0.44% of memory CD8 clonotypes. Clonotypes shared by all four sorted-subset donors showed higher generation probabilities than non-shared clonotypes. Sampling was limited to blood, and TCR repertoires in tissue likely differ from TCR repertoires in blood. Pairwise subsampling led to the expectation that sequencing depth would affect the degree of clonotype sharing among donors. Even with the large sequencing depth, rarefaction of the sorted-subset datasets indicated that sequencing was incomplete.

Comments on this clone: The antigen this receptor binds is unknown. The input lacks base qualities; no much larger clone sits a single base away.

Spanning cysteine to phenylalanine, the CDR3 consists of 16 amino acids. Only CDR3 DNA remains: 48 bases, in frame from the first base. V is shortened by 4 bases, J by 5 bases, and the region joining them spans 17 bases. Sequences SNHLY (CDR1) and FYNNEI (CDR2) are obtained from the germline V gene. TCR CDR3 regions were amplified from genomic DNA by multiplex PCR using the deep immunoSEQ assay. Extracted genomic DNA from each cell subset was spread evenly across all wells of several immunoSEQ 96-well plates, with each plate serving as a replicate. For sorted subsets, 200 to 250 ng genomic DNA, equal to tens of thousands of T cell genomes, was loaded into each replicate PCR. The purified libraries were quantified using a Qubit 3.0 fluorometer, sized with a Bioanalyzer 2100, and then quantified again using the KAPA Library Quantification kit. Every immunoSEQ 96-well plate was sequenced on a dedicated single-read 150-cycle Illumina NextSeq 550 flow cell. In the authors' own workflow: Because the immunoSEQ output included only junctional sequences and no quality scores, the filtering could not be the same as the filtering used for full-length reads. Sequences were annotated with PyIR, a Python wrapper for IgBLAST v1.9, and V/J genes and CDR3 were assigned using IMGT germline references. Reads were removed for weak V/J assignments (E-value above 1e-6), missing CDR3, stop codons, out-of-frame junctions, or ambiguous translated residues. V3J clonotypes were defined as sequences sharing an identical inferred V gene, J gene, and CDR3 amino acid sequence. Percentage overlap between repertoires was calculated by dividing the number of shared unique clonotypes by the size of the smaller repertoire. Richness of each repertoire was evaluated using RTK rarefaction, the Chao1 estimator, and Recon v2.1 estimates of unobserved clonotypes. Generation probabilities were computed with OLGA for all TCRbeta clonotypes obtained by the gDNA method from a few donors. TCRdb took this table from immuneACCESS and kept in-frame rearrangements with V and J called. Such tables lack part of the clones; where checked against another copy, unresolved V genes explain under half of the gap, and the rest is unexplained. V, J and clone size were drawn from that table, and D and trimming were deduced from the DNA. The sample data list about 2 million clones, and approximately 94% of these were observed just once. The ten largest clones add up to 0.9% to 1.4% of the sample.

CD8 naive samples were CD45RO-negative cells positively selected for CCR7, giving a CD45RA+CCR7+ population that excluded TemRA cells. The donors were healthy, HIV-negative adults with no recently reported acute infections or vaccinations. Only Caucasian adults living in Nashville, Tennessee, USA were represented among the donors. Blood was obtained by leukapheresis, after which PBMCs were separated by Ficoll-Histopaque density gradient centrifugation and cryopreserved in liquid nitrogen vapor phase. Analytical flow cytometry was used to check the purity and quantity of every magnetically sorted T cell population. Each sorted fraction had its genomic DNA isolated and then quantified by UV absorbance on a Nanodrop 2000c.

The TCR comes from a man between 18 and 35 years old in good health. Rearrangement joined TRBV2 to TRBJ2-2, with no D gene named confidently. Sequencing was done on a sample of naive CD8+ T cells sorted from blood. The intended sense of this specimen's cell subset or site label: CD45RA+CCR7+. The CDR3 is CASSVLDAIGTGELFF. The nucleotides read TGTGCCAGCAGTGTATTGGACGCTATTGGGACCGGGGAGCTGTTTTTT.